This entry lists 17 T cell receptor beta chains sequenced from one sample in a study of T-cell memory formation after mild COVID-19. From the 5' RACE reads, TCRdb called clonotypes with MiXCR, one entry per CDR3 protein. The repertoire holds approximately 440,000 distinct CDR3 sequences, with about 19% as singletons. Material: PBMCs or a T cell subset sorted from them (not recorded which). The receptors derive from an adult woman who had mild COVID-19 (a few samples of this study predate the infection). Cell type and time point are not known.

This clonotype was counted a few times. The J gene is TRBJ2-7, the V gene TRBV4-1, with D unresolved. The CDR3 totals 14 residues. Trimming removed 2 bases from V and 0 bases from J, with 8 bases in between. The germline V gene encodes CDR1 MGHRA and CDR2 YSYEKL. The CDR3 loop reads CASSQQLYSYEQYF. CDR3 DNA: TGCGCCAGCAGCCAACAGCTCTACTCCTACGAGCAGTACTTC.

This chain links TRBV10-2 with TRBJ2-3, with 12 bases aligning to TRBD2. The CDR3 contains 14 residues. Germline values: CDR1 WSHSY, CDR2 SAAADI. The ends lost 4 bases at V and 5 bases at J; junction bases unmatched: 1. The CDR3 loop reads CASSVTSGRDTQYF. The CDR3 coding sequence is TGCGCCAGCAGTGTGACTAGCGGGAGAGATACGCAGTATTTT.

The rearrangement links TRBV9 to TRBJ2-7; 9 bases match TRBD2. Germline V gene data show CDR1 as SGDLS and CDR2 as YYNGEE. With 4 bases clipped from V and 0 bases from J, the junction kept 5 bases outside the gene matches. This CDR3 has 15 residues. The chain's CDR3 is CASSIDSGSSYEQYF. The CDR3 DNA sequence: TGTGCCAGCAGCATCGATAGCGGGAGCTCCTACGAGCAGTACTTC.

This clonotype has just a few counts. The chain links TRBV6-2 or TRBV6-3 to TRBJ1-1; 12 bases are a match to TRBD1. CDR3 size: 16 residues. The trim removed 6 bases at V and 0 bases at J, leaving 5 bases unmatched. Germline V gene data show CDR1 as MNHEY and CDR2 as SVGEGT. The CDR3 DNA reads TGTGCCAGCAGCCCCGGGACAGGGGGCCTGAACACTGAAGCTTTCTTT. This translates into CASSPGTGGLNTEAFF.

The V call is TRBV19, the J call TRBJ1-6, with D maybe TRBD1 (6 bases). There are 14 residues in the CDR3. V dropped 5 bases and J dropped 5 bases, with 10 bases sitting between them. Germline-derived CDR1 and CDR2 are LNHDA and SQIVND (reference sequence). Here the CDR3 DNA reads TGTGCCAGTAGTCGGCAGGGGAATAATTCACCCCTCCACTTT. Protein product: CASSRQGNNSPLHF.

The chain employs TRBV4-2 and TRBJ1-2; 9 nucleotides align to TRBD1. The CDR3 sequence is 14 residues long. Germline CDR1 reads LGHNA; CDR2 reads YNFKEQ. V dropped 0 bases and J dropped 8; count of bases not matched to a gene: 4. CDR3 loop: CASSQDSGQGGYTF. CDR3 DNA: TGTGCCAGCAGCCAAGATTCCGGACAGGGGGGCTACACCTTC.

This clonotype has a handful of counts. This chain joins TRBV25-1 and TRBJ1-6; D possibly corresponds to TRBD1 (5 bases). The CDR3 is 16 residues long. Germline V gene sequence: CDR1 MGHDK, CDR2 SYGVNS. Trimming pared 0 bases from V and 7 bases from J, leaving 13 bases between. CDR3 sequence: CASSEYIPGRNSPLHF. DNA of the CDR3: TGTGCCAGCAGTGAATATATTCCAGGGAGGAATTCACCCCTCCACTTT.

There are a few counts of this clonotype. The V and J genes are TRBV5-5 and TRBJ1-2; D is possibly TRBD1 (5 bases). In germline, CDR1 is SGHKS, CDR2 YYEKEE (reference sequence). This CDR3 spans 14 amino acids. V was cut by 0 bases and J by 4 bases, with 10 bases left in between. CDR3 DNA sequence: TGTGCCAGCAGCTTGGAGCCAGGGATCTATGGCTACACCTTC. Amino acids: CASSLEPGIYGYTF. Based on the CDR3 plus reference TRBV5-5 and TRBJ1-2, the full variable domain is DAGVTQSPTHLIKTRGQQVTLRCSPISGHKSVSWYQQVLGQGPQFIFQYYEKEERGRGNFPDRFSARQFPNYSSELNVNALLLGDSALYLCASSLEPGIYGYTFGSGTRLTVV.

The chain employs TRBV7-9 and TRBJ2-3; 8 nucleotides agree with TRBD1. Germline loops: CDR1 SEHNR, CDR2 FQNEAQ (reference sequence). The CDR3 extends over 15 amino acids. V lost 6 bases, J lost 1 base, and 6 bases stayed unmatched. This chain's CDR3 is CASRLPGQGTDTQYF. CDR3 DNA: TGTGCCAGCAGACTCCCGGGACAGGGCACAGATACGCAGTATTTT. Full variable domain (remainder filled in from reference TRBV7-9 and TRBJ2-3): DTGVSQNPRHKITKRGQNVTFRCDPISEHNRLYWYRQTLGQGPEFLTYFQNEAQLEKSRLLSDRFSAERPKGSFSTLEIQRTEQGDSAMYLCASRLPGQGTDTQYFGPGTRLTVL.

This clonotype was picked up a small number of times. This chain's CDR3 is CATAPPTSGYYNEQFF. CDR3 nucleotides: TGTGCCACCGCCCCCCCTACTAGCGGGTACTACAATGAGCAGTTCTTC. J is TRBJ2-1 and V is TRBV24-1; 9 bases are a match to TRBD2. Germline V gives CDR1 KGHDR, CDR2 SFDVKD. There are 16 residues in the CDR3. J lost 3 bases, V lost 9 bases, and 11 bases had no gene match.

This clonotype was seen more than once but under ten times. The rearrangement links TRBV7-2 to TRBJ2-1; no definite D call. The CDR3 extends over 12 amino acids. The germline V and J ends were trimmed by 2 bases and 12 bases, with 11 bases remaining between them. From germline, CDR1 is SGHTA and CDR2 FQGNSA. CDR3 in amino acids: CASSLSDVGQFF. The DNA for the CDR3 is TGTGCCAGCAGCTTATCGGATGTTGGGCAGTTCTTC.

This clonotype came up a few times. This sequence joins TRBV27 and TRBJ2-7; the D gene could be TRBD1 or TRBD2 (5 bases each). There are 13 residues in the CDR3. Germline V gives CDR1 MNHEY, CDR2 SMNVEV (reference sequence). Trimming took 3 bases from V and 9 from J, leaving 15 bases between them. The CDR3 region is CASSFDSAGVQYF. CDR3 in DNA: TGTGCCAGCAGTTTTGACAGCGCGGGCGTGCAGTACTTC.

The sample holds a few counts of this clonotype. The rearrangement uses TRBV25-1 and TRBJ2-1; TRBD2 is a possible D gene (6 bases). V gave up 6 bases and J gave up 5 bases, with 17 bases separating them. CDR3 length equals 15 residues. Germline lookup yields CDR1 MGHDK and CDR2 SYGVNS. The DNA for the CDR3 is TGTGCCAGCAGCACCCTGGGTCTAGCGAACAATGAGCAGTTCTTC. This codes for CASSTLGLANNEQFF. The full variable domain, with the rest looked up from reference TRBV25-1 and TRBJ2-1, is EADIYQTPRYLVIGTGKKITLECSQTMGHDKMYWYQQDPGMELHLIHYSYGVNSTEKGDLSSESTVSRIRTEHFPLTLESARPSHTSQYLCASSTLGLANNEQFFGPGTRLTVL.

This rearrangement joins TRBV7-9 to TRBJ1-2, with D possibly matching TRBD1 (5 bases). The CDR3 consists of 15 residues. V lost 3 bases and J 2 bases, leaving 13 bases between the germline ends. The germline gives CDR1 SEHNR, CDR2 FQNEAQ (reference sequence). The DNA for the CDR3 is TGTGCCAGCAGCTTCCAGGGACCTCGAAACTATGGCTACACCTTC. It encodes CASSFQGPRNYGYTF.

The J gene is TRBJ1-4, the V gene TRBV20-1, with a tentative D call TRBD1 (5 bases). The CDR3 loop spans 14 amino acids. V was trimmed by 0 bases and J by 7 bases, leaving 12 bases between them. Per germline, CDR1 DFQATT and CDR2 SNEGSKA (reference sequence). Written as DNA, the CDR3 is TGCAGTGCTAGAGATGGGGGGAAGAGTGAAAAACTGTTTTTT. Its translation: CSARDGGKSEKLFF.

This chain connects TRBV6-6 to TRBJ2-5, with a weak D call TRBD2 (6 bases). V lost 3 bases, J lost 4 bases, and 18 bases lay in between. The CDR3 has 16 residues. Germline-derived CDR1 and CDR2 are MNHNY and SVGAGI (reference sequence). CDR3 protein: CASSYGVRGGPETQYF. The CDR3 nucleotides read TGTGCCAGCAGTTATGGAGTCCGGGGAGGCCCAGAGACCCAGTACTTC.

The rearrangement uses TRBV12-3 or TRBV12-4 and TRBJ2-1; D is perhaps TRBD1 (5 bases). The CDR3 loop spans 14 amino acids. V was trimmed by 3 bases and J by 2 bases, leaving 8 bases between them. In DNA form, the CDR3 reads TGTGCCAGCAGTTTCCCAGGGCCCTACAATGAGCAGTTCTTC. This gives the protein CASSFPGPYNEQFF.